This T cell receptor beta chain was identified during a study of cytomegalovirus exposure and HLA in healthy donors. Losses at the gene ends were 6 bases for V and 10 bases for J; bases not matched to a gene: 25. The germline V gene encodes CDR1 SNHLY and CDR2 FYNNEI. The CDR3 runs 19 residues. With 60 Vbeta and 13 Jbeta primers, the PCR was carried out. The method was immunoSEQ multiplex PCR; TCRdb's version includes in-frame clones alone and lacks a portion of them. Of about 190,000 clones in the sample, about 88% were seen once. V and J are TRBV2 and TRBJ2-3, with 10 bases aligning to TRBD2. The material sequenced was PBMCs. The sequence derives from a woman aged 30 to 39 in good health and CMV-seronegative. The CDR3 bases are TGTGCCAGCAGCGGAGGACTAGCGGACCGGGGAGGGCAAAGGGTGGCGCAGTATTTT. This gives the protein CASSGGLADRGGQRVAQYF.